Listed below are T cell receptor beta chains from one sample, sequenced in a study of T-cell reconstitution after alpha-beta-depleted transplantation in children. Using its own MiXCR run on the PCR reads, TCRdb lists one record per CDR3 protein. Of approximately 420,000 distinct CDR3 sequences in the sample, about 11% were seen once. The sequencing here drew on PBMCs from the stem cell graft donor, taken from the stem cell graft. These receptors all come from a human donor who donated a stem cell graft to a child with acute myeloid leukemia. CDR3s include the opening cysteine and the closing phenylalanine or tryptophan. Rows give clone size only sometimes, using once, few, many, or a class for an expanded clone.

>11|TRBV20-1|-
CSARTDRSLHF
>12|TRBV24-1|-
CATSDRRGEQYF
>12|TRBV12-3/TRBV12-4|many
CASSLGTGQAFF
>19|TRBV11-2|once
CASSPRGGYNSGGTDTQYF
>15|TRBV20-1|few
CSARAPLTTSYEQYF
>14|TRBV6-2/TRBV6-3|many
CASSYAGFTGELFF
>15|TRBV12-3/TRBV12-4|-
CASSRDRLMNTEAFF
>12|TRBV29-1|-
CSVVEGFYEQYF
>17|TRBV6-1|few
CASRHRGVAGQTYEQYF
>14|TRBV4-1|few
CASSQSDREETQYF
>13|TRBV20-1|few
CSARSDGDSPLHF
>15|TRBV12-5|-
CASGKGTLNTGELFF
>15|TRBV18|-
CASSPPSVPQETQYF
>12|TRBV20-1|many
CSAGTVNTEAFF
>15|TRBV5-1|-
CASSLDGVPRQPQHF
>15|TRBV5-1|few
CASSPGQGETDTQYF
>16|TRBV6-5|few
CASSYPPGRVNQPQHF
>13|TRBV15|-
CATIPSRVGEQYF